This entry describes one T cell receptor (beta chain). The antigen is undetermined. The data were taken from a study of T cell responses to AZD1222 COVID-19 vaccine. Only in-frame clones appear in the TCRdb table, and some are missing; sequencing was by immunoSEQ multiplex PCR. The sample has roughly 160,000 clones, over 75% seen once; the top ten hold around 4.5%. The CDR3 has 16 residues. Between the trimmed V and J ends, which lost 0 bases and 0 bases, there was a span of 12 bases. Germline CDR1 is SGDLS and CDR2 is YYNGEE. General observations from the study: All repertoire sampling was performed exclusively after the peak T cell response.

The material was peripheral blood, obtained 28 days after the second AZD1222 dose. This chain uses TRBV9 with TRBJ1-1; D not resolved. This clonotype was obtained from an adult who received the AZD1222 COVID-19 vaccine. CDR3 sequence (DNA): TGTGCCAGCAGCGTAGTCTATGACCTCATGAACACTGAAGCTTTCTTT. Translation gives CASSVVYDLMNTEAFF.